What follows describes a single T cell receptor beta chain. The antigen it binds to is not known. The input lacks base qualities; no much larger clone sits a single base away. This specimen belongs to a study of memory CD4+ T cells and cytomegalovirus serostatus (dated by TCRdb to the late 2010s). Study-level background: The cohort comprised 35 or so healthy Belgian adults, 9 CMV seropositive and roughly 24 CMV seronegative. CD4+ memory TCRbeta repertoires of a Belgian cohort with known cytomegalovirus serostatus were sequenced in order to replicate a published TCR-based CMV serostatus classifier. What the study reported, not specific to this receptor: On the Belgian cohort, the classifier based on the original framework reached a median bootstrapped AUC of roughly 0.96, with a 95% CI of 0.76-1.00. Among the 160 or so previously reported CMV-associated TCRbeta sequences, 65 to 85 showed up in the CD4+ memory repertoires, with each one found in between one and five individuals. The results were read as suggesting that the CMV-associated TCR signature is, for the most part, present in the CD4+ memory repertoire. For predicting CMV serostatus, the median bootstrapped AUC was 0.95 using the original framework and 0.91 using a US-trained random forest. Only CD4+CD45RO+ memory cells were sequenced, in contrast to the original study, which included naive and memory CD4+ and CD8+ populations.

CDR1 and CDR2 are drawn from the germline V gene: SGHRS, YFSETQ. Germline trimming: 0 bases from V, 1 base from J; junction bases outside gene matches: 6. The CDR3 has 17 amino acids, counting the end cysteine and phenylalanine. Only the CDR3 portion is preserved as DNA: 51 bases, with reading frame beginning at the first base. Single viable CD3+CD4+CD8-CD45RO+ cells were sorted as memory CD4+ T cells on a FACSAria II. To determine CMV serostatus, a Roche Elecsys assay was used that detects serum IgG against CMV pp150, pp28, p38 and p52. After thawing, total CD4+ T cells were enriched by positive selection with CD4 magnetic microbeads. The samples came from a different study that was designed specifically to examine the CD4+ T cell memory repertoire. Peripheral blood mononuclear cells were isolated and cryopreserved following standard operating procedures; serum was stored at -80 °C. Staining used CD3-PerCP (BW264/56), CD4-APC (RPA-T4), CD45RO-PE (UCHT1) and CD8-Pacific Orange (3B5) antibodies, with Sytox blue excluding non-viable cells.

The Quick-DNA Microprep Kit was used to extract genomic DNA from the sorted cells. Amplification of TCRbeta DNA was done with the immunoSEQ hsTCRbeta kit, following the protocol from the manufacturer. TCRbeta libraries were sequenced on an Illumina MiSeq instrument. On the study's bioinformatics: After out-of-frame sequences were removed, under 2.5 million distinct TCRbeta sequences remained, averaging about 67,000 per individual. Each individual was scored using the number of around 180 previously reported CMV-associated TCRbeta sequences that the individual carried and the total number of productive distinct TCRbeta sequences. A beta-binomial model was reimplemented in Python, and scikit-learn random forests with default parameters were trained on US cohort data. On the Belgian cohort, classifier performance was reported as the median AUC, along with percentile confidence intervals, across 10,000 bootstrap iterations. TCRdb took this table from immuneACCESS and kept in-frame rearrangements with V and J called. Such tables lack part of the clones; where checked against another copy, unresolved V genes explain under half of the gap, and the rest is unexplained. The DNA gave D and trimming, while V, J and clone size come from that table. Present in this sample are 61,000 or so clones, around three quarters of which were seen just once. Approximately 0.54% of the sample is in the top ten clones.

The source material was memory CD4+ T cells from blood. The TCR comes from an adult in good health and CMV-seronegative. Some clones in this sample may be carry-over from other donors' samples. The chain was built from TRBV5-1 and TRBJ2-5, and TRBD1 aligns with 10 junction nucleotides. The nucleotide sequence reads TGCGCCAGCAGCTTGGCCACCGGGACAGGGGTCCAAGAGACCCAGTACTTC. The resulting protein is CASSLATGTGVQETQYF.